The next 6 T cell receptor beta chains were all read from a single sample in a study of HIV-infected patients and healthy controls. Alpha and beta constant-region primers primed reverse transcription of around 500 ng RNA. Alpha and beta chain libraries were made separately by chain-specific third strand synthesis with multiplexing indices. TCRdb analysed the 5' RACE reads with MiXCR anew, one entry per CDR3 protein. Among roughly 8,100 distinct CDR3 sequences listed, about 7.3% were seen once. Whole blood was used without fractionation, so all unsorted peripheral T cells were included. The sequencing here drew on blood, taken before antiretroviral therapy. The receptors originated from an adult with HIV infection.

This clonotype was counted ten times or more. DNA for the CDR3: TGCGCCAGCAGCTTGGGGTTTGAAGCTTTCTTT. It encodes CASSLGFEAFF. The gene calls are TRBV5-1 and TRBJ1-1, with unresolved D. V lost 0 bases, J lost 7 bases, and 4 bases lay in between. The germline V gene has CDR1 SGHRS and CDR2 YFSETQ. There are 11 residues in the CDR3.

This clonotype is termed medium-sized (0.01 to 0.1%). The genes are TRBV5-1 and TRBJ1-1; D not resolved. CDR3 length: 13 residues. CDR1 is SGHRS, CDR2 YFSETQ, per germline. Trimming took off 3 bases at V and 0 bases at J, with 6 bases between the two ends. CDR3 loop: CASSYQMNTEAFF. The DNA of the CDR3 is TGCGCCAGCAGCTACCAGATGAACACTGAAGCTTTCTTT.

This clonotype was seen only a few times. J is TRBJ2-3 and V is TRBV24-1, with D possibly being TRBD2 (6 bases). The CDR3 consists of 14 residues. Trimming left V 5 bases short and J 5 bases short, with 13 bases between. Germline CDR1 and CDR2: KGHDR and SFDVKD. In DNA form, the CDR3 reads TGTGCCACCAGTGGGGGGAGGTCGGGAGATACGCAGTATTTT. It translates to CATSGGRSGDTQYF.

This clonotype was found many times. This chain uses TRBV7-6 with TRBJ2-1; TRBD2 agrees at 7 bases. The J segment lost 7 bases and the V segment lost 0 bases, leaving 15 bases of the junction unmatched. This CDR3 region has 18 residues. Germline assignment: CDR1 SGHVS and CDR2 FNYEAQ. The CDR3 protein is CASSLARASGPTRNEQFF. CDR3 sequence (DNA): TGTGCCAGCAGCTTAGCGCGAGCTAGCGGACCCACCAGGAATGAGCAGTTCTTC.

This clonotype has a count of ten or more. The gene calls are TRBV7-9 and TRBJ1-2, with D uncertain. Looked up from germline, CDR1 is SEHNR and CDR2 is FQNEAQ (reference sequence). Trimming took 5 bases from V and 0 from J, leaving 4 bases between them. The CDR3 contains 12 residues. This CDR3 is CASSHSNYGYTF. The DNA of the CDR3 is TGTGCCAGCAGCCACTCTAACTATGGCTACACCTTC.

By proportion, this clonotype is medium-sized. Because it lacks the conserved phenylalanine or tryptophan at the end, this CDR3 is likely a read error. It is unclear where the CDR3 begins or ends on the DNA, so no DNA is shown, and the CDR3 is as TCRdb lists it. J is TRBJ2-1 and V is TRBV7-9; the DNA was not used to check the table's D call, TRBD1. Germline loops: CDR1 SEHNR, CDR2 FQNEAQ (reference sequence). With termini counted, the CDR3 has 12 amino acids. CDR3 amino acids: CASSLVGPDRYL.